The clone carrying this T cell receptor beta chain showed up many times. Its target is unknown. These data are taken from a study of neurological immune-mediated disorders. General observations from the study: Expanded clones shared no CDR3 amino acid sequences across subjects, suggesting private repertoires in all groups.

Trimming pared 6 bases from V and 7 bases from J, leaving 14 bases between. This CDR3 has 13 amino acids. Germline assignment: CDR1 SGHKS and CDR2 YYEKEE (reference sequence). Documented time point: technical triplicate 2. Unsorted libraries were prepared from 2 million PBMCs held at -80 C. cDNA synthesis was performed by 5'RACE with 10-nucleotide random UMIs. From the 5' RACE reads, TCRdb called clonotypes with MiXCR, one entry per CDR3 protein. The profile shows about 59,000 distinct CDR3 sequences, 20% to 30% of them singletons. This receptor was obtained from a man aged 60 to 69 with HTLV-1-associated myelopathy (HAM/TSP). V usage is TRBV5-5 and J usage is TRBJ2-1; D call uncertain. The specimen sequenced was PBMCs. The CDR3 DNA is TGTGCCAGCAACCCCCCGGCCGGTAATGAGCAGTTCTTC. Translating gives CASNPPAGNEQFF.